This T cell receptor (beta chain) was profiled in a study of T-cell reconstitution after alpha-beta-depleted transplantation in children (dated by TCRdb to 2016 to 2017). For context, the study as a whole: T-cell immune reconstitution after TCRalphabeta/CD19-depleted allogeneic hematopoietic cell transplantation in children was quantitatively tracked in the study by means of TCR repertoire profiling. What the study reported, not specific to this receptor: Hyperexpanded clone frequencies declined over subsequent months; after one year, T-cell counts and TCRbeta diversity were mostly attributed to newly produced T cells. About two months after transplant, the apparently early recovery of alphabetaT-cell counts reportedly depended on just several hundred clones that had expanded rapidly and came from non-depleted graft cells. In some patients, the high TCRbeta diversity seen at day 60 was put down to recipient T cells and intrathymic progenitors that had survived conditioning.

Notes on this clonotype: Its specific antigen is unknown. Per-nucleotide qualities are absent, and no much larger clonotype sits a single base away.

Interpreted using the paper, the treatment or condition label stands for: allogeneic hematopoietic cell transplantation with graft depleted of TCRalphabeta T cells and CD19 B cells. The transplant recipients were children given TCRalphabeta/CD19-depleted allogeneic hematopoietic cell grafts. The library was prepared using PCR. Sequencer: Illumina HiSeq 2500. Molecular barcoding was employed in the preparation of TCR libraries, with unique molecular identifiers being used to normalize TCRbeta repertoire quantification. TCRdb reprocessed the public reads (quality trimming at Q25 with fastp, clone calling with MiXCR) and kept in-frame beta chains. Rows matching on CDR3 protein sequence are summarized as one entry with the most common DNA and genes. Counted in this sample were about 1,000,000 distinct CDR3 sequences; roughly 29% of them appeared once. The top ten clones comprise around 30% of the sample.

This clonotype was obtained from a boy younger than two who had a stem cell transplant for SCID, so the T cells may come from the graft donor. The source was PBMCs, mostly from graft donor cells, collected 360 days after TCRalphabeta/CD19-depleted stem cell transplant.

The nucleotides read TGTGCCAGTGGGCATAAAAATAAGCCCCAGCATTTT. This codes for CASGHKNKPQHF. The sequence is built from TRBV6-6 and TRBJ1-5; no D segment can be confidently identified. CDR1 is given as MNHNY and CDR2 as SVGAGI, both from the germline V gene (reference sequence). Spanning cysteine to phenylalanine, the CDR3 consists of 12 amino acids. Solely the CDR3 DNA is kept, with 36 bases framed from the first base. V and J are truncated by 9 bases and 8 bases respectively, leaving an intervening sequence of 14 bases.